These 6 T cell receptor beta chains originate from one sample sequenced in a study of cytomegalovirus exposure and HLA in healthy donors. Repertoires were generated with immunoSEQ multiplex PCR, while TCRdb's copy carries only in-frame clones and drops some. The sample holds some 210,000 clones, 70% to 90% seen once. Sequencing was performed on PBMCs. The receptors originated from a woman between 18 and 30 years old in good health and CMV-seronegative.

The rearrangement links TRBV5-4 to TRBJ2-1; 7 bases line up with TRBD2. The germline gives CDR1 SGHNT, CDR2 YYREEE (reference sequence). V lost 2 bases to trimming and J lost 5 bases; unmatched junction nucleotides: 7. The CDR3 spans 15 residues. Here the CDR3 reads CASSLSLAVNNEQFF. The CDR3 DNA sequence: TGTGCCAGCAGCTTAAGCCTAGCGGTTAACAATGAGCAGTTCTTC. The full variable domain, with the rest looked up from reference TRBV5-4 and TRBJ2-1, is ETGVTQSPTHLIKTRGQQVTLRCSSQSGHNTVSWYQQALGQGPQFIFQYYREEENGRGNFPPRFSGLQFPNYSSELNVNALELDDSALYLCASSLSLAVNNEQFFGPGTRLTVL.

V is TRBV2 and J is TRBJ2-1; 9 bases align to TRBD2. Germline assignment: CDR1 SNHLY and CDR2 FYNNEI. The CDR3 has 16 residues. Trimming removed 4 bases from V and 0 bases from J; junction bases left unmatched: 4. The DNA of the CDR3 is TGTGCCAGCAGTGTCGCTAGCGGGAACTCCTACAATGAGCAGTTCTTC. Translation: CASSVASGNSYNEQFF. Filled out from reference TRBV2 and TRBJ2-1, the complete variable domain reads EPEVTQTPSHQVTQMGQEVILRCVPISNHLYFYWYRQILGQKVEFLVSFYNNEISEKSEIFDDQFSVERPDGSNFTLKIRSTKLEDSAMYFCASSVASGNSYNEQFFGPGTRLTVL.

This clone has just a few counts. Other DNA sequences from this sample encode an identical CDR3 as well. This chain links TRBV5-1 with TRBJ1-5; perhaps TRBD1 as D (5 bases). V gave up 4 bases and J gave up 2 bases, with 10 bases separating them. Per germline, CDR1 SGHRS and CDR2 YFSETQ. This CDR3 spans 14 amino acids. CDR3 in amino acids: CASSLGGGNQPQHF. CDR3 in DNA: TGCGCCAGCAGCCTGGGAGGGGGCAATCAGCCCCAGCATTTT.

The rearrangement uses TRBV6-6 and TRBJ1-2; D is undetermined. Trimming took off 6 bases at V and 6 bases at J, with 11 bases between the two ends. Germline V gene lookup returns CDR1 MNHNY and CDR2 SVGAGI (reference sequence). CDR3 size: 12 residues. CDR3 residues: CASSSDRDGYTF. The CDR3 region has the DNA TGTGCCAGCAGCTCGGACCGAGATGGCTACACCTTC.

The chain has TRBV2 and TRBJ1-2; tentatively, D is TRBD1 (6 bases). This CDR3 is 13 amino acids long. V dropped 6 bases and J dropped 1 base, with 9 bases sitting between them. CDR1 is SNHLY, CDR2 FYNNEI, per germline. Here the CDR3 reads CASSRQVNYGYTF. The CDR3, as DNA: TGTGCCAGCAGCAGACAGGTTAACTATGGCTACACCTTC.

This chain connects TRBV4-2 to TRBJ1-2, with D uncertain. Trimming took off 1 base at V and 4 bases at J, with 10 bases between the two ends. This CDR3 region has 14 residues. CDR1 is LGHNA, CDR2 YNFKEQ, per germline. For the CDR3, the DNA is TGTGCCAGCAGCCAAGGGGTCGGCAGCTATGGCTACACCTTC. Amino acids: CASSQGVGSYGYTF.